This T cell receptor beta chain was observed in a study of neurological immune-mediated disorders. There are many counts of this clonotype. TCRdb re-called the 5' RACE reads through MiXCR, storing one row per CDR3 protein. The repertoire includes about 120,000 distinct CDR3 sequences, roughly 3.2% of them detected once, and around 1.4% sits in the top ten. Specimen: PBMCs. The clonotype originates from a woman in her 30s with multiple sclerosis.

This CDR3 reads CASSSGPISGNTIYF. DNA of the CDR3: TGTGCCAGCAGCTCCGGACCGATCTCTGGAAACACCATATATTTT. V is TRBV7-2 and J is TRBJ1-3, with D unclear. From germline, CDR1 is SGHTA and CDR2 FQGNSA. The CDR3 spans 15 residues. Trimming took off 4 bases at V and 0 bases at J, with 10 bases between the two ends.